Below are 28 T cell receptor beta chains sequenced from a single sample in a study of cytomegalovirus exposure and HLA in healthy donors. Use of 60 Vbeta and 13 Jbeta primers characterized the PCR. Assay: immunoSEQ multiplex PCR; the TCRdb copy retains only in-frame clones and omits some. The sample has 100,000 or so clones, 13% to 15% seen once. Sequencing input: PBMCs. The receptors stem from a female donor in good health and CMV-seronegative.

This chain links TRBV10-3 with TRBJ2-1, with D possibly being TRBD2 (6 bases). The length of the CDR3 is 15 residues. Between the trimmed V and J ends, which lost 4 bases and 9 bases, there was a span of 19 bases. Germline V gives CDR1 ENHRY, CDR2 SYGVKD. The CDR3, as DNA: TGTGCCATCAGTGTTGTACTAGCCCAAAGTGGTGAGCAGTTCTTC. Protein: CAISVVLAQSGEQFF.

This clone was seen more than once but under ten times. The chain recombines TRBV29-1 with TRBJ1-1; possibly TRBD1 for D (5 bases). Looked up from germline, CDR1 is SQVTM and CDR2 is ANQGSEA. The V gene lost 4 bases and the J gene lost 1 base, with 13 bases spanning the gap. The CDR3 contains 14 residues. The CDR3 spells CSVVLQVGNTEAFF. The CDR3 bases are TGCAGCGTTGTCTTACAGGTGGGGAACACTGAAGCTTTCTTT.

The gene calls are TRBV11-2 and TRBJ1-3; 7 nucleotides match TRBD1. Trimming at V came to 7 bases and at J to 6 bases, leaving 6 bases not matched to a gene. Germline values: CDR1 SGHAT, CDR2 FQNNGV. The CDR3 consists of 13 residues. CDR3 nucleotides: TGTGCCAGCACACAGACAGGGACAAACACCATATATTTT. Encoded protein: CASTQTGTNTIYF. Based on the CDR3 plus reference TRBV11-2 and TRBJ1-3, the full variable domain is EAGVAQSPRYKIIEKRQSVAFWCNPISGHATLYWYQQILGQGPKLLIQFQNNGVVDDSQLPKDRFSAERLKGVDSTLKIQPAKLEDSAVYLCASTQTGTNTIYFGEGSWLTVV.

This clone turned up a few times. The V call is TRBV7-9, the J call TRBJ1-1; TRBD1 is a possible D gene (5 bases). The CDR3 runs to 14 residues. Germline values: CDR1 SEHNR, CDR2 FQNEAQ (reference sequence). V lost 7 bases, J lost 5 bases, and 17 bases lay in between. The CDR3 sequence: CASTRQAGGTEAFF. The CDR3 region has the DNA TGTGCCAGCACCCGACAAGCCGGGGGGACTGAAGCTTTCTTT.

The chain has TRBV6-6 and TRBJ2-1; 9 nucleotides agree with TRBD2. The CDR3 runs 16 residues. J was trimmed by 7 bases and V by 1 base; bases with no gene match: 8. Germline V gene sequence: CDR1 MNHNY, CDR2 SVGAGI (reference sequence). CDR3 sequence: CASSYYSSGIGNEQFF. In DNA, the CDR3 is TGTGCCAGCAGTTACTATTCTAGCGGGATTGGGAATGAGCAGTTCTTC.

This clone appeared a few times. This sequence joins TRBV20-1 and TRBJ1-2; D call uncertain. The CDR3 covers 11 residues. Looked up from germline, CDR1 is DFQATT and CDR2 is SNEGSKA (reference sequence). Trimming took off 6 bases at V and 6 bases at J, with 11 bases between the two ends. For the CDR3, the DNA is TGCAGTGCACGGGTCTTCGATGGCTACACCTTC. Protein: CSARVFDGYTF.

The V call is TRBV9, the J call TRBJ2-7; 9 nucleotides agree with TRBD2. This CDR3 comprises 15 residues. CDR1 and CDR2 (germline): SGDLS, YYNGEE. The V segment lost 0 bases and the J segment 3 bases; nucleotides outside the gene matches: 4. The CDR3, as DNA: TGTGCCAGCAGCGTAGGGGGACTAGCTGTCTACGAGCAGTACTTC. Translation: CASSVGGLAVYEQYF.

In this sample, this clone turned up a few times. CDR3 region: CASSRGTDTQYF. In DNA, the CDR3 is TGTGCCAGCAGCCGAGGGACAGATACGCAGTATTTT. The chain employs TRBV7-3 and TRBJ2-3; tentatively, D is TRBD2 (5 bases). Per the germline V gene, CDR1 is SGHTA and CDR2 is FQGTGA. The CDR3 is made up of 12 amino acids. Between the trimmed V and J ends, which lost 5 bases and 3 bases, there was a span of 6 bases. Complete variable domain (other parts from reference TRBV7-3 and TRBJ2-3): GAGVSQTPSNKVTEKGKYVELRCDPISGHTALYWYRQSLGQGPEFLIYFQGTGAADDSGLPNDRFFAVRPEGSVSTLKIQRTERGDSAVYLCASSRGTDTQYFGPGTRLTVL.

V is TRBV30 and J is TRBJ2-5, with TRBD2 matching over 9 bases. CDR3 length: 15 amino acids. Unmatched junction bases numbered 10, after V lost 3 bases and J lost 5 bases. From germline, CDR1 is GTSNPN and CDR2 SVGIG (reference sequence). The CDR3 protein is CAWRLLAGATETQYF. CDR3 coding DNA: TGTGCCTGGAGGTTGTTAGCGGGGGCCACGGAGACCCAGTACTTC. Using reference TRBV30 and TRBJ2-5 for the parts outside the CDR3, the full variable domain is SQTIHQWPATLVQPVGSPLSLECTVEGTSNPNLYWYRQAAGRGLQLLFYSVGIGQISSEVPQNLSASRPQDRQFILSSKKLLLSDSGFYLCAWRLLAGATETQYFGPGTRLLVL.

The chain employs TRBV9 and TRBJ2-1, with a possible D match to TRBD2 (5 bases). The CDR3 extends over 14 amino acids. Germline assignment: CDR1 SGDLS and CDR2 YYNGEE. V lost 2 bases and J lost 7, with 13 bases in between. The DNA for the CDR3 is TGTGCCAGCAGCGTCAAACTAGATAGGAATGAGCAGTTCTTC. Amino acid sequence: CASSVKLDRNEQFF.

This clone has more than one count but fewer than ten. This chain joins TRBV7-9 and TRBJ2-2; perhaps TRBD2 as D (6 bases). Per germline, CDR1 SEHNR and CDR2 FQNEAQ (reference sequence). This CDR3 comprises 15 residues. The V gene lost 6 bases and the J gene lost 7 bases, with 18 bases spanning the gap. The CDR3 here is CASRGGRLFGGELFF. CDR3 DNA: TGTGCCAGCAGGGGGGGACGGCTTTTTGGCGGGGAGCTGTTTTTT.

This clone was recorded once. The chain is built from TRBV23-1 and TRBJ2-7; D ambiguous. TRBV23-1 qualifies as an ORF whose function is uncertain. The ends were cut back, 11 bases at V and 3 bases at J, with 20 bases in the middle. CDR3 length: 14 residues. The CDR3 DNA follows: TGCGCCCCTAGTAGAAACACAAATGGCTACGAGCAGTACTTC. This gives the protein CAPSRNTNGYEQYF.

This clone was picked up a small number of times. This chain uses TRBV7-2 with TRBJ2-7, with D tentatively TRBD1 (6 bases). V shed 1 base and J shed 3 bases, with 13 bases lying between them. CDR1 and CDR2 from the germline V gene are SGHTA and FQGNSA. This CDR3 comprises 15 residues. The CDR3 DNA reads TGTGCCAGCAGCTTAGAGGCAGGGGCGATCTACGAGCAGTACTTC. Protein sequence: CASSLEAGAIYEQYF.

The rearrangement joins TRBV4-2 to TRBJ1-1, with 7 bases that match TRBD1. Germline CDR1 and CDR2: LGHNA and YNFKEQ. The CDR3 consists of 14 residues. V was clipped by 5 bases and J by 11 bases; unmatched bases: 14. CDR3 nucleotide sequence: TGTGCCAGCAGCACGCCCAGCAGGGGGACCGATGCTTTCTTT. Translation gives CASSTPSRGTDAFF.

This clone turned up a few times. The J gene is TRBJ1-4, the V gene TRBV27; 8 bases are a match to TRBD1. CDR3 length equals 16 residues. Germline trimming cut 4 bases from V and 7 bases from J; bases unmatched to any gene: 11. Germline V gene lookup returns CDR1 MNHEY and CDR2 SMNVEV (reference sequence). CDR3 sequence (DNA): TGTGCCAGCAGTTATGGACAGGGTGCTAATGTTGAAAAACTGTTTTTT. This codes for CASSYGQGANVEKLFF. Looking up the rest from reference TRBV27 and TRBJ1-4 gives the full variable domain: EAQVTQNPRYLITVTGKKLTVTCSQNMNHEYMSWYRQDPGLGLRQIYYSMNVEVTDKGDVPEGYKVSRKEKRNFPLILESPSPNQTSLYFCASSYGQGANVEKLFFGSGTQLSVL.

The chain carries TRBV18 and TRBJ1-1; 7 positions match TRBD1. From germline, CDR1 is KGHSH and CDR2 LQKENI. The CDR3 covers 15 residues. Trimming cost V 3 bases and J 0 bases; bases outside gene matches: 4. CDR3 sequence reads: CASSPTGFMNTEAFF. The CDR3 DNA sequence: TGTGCCAGCTCACCGACAGGGTTCATGAACACTGAAGCTTTCTTT. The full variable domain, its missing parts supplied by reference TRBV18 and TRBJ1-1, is NAGVMQNPRHLVRRRGQEARLRCSPMKGHSHVYWYRQLPEEGLKFMVYLQKENIIDESGMPKERFSAEFPKEGPSILRIQQVVRGDSAAYFCASSPTGFMNTEAFFGQGTRLTVV.

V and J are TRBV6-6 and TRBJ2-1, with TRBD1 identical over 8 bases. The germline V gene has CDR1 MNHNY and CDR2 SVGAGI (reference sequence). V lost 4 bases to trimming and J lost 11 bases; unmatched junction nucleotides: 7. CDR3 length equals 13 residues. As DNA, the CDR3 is TGTGCCAGCAGTTCCCTACAGGGGGTCCAGCAGTTCTTC. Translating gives CASSSLQGVQQFF.

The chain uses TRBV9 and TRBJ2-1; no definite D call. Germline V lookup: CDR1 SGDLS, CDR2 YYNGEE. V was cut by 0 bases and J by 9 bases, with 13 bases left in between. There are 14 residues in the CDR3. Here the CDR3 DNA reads TGTGCCAGCAGCGTAGGGCCTGGAGCCAGTGAGCAGTTCTTC. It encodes CASSVGPGASEQFF.

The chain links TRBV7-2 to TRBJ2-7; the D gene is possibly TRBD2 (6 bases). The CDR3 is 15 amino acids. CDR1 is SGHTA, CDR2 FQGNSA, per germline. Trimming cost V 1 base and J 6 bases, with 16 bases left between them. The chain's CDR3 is CASSLGRDWKGEQYF. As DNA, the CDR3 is TGTGCCAGCAGCTTAGGGCGGGACTGGAAGGGCGAGCAGTACTTC.

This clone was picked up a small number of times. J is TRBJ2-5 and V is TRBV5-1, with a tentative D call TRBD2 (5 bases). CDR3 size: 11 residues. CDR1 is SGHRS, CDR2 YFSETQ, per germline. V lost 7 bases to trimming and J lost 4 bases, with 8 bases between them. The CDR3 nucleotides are TGCGCCAGCGGGAGTCGAGAGACCCAGTACTTC. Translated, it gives CASGSRETQYF.

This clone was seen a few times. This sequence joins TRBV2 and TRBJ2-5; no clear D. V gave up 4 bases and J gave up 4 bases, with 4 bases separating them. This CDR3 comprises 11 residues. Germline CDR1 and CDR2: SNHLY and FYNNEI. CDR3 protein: CASSARETQYF. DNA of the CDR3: TGTGCCAGCAGTGCCCGAGAGACCCAGTACTTC.

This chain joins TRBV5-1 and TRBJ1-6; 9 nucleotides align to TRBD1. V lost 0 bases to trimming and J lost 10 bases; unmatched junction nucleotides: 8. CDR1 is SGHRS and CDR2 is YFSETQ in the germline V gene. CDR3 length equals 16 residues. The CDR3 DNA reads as TGCGCCAGCAGCTTGGGATTAGGACAGGGGCAGTCACCCCTCCACTTT. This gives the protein CASSLGLGQGQSPLHF.

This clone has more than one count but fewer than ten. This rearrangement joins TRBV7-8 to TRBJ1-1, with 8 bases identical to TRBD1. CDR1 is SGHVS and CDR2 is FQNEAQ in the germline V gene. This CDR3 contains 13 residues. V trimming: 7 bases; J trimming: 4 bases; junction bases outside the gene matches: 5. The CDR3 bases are TGTGCCAGCACCGGGACAGGTCGCACTGAAGCTTTCTTT. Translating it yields CASTGTGRTEAFF.

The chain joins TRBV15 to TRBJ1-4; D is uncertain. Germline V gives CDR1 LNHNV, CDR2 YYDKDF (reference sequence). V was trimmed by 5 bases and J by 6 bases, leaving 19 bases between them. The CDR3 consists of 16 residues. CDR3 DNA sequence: TGTGCCACCAGCTCAACGACCGGATACAGACATGAAAAACTGTTTTTT. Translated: CATSSTTGYRHEKLFF.

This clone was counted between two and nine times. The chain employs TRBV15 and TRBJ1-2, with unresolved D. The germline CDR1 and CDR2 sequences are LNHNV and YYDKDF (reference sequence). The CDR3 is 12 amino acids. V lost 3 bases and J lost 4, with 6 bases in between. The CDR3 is CATSRAGYGYTF. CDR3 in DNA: TGTGCCACCAGCAGGGCAGGCTATGGCTACACCTTC.

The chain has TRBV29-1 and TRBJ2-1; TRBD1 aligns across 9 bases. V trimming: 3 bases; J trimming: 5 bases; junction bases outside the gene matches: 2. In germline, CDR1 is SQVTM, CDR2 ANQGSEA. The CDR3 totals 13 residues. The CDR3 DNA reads TGCAGCGTTGAGACAGGGGGGAACAATGAGCAGTTCTTC. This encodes CSVETGGNNEQFF.

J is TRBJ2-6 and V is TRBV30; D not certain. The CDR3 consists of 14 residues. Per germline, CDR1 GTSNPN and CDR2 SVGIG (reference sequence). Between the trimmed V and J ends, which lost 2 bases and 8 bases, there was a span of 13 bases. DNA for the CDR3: TGTGCCTGGAGTATGATGCCGGAGACCAACGTCCTGACTTTC. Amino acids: CAWSMMPETNVLTF.

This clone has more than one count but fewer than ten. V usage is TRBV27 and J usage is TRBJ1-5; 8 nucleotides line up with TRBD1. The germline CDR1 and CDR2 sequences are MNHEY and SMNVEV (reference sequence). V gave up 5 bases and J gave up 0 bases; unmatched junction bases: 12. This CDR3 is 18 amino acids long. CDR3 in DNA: TGTGCCAGCAGTCCCTCCGACAGGGGCGAGTATAGCAATCAGCCCCAGCATTTT. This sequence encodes CASSPSDRGEYSNQPQHF.